This T cell receptor (beta chain) derives from a study of CD8+CD57+ T cells in acquired aplastic anemia. CDR3 length: 13 amino acids. The V end was cut by 5 bases, the J end by 5 bases, with 10 bases between. Germline CDR1 SGHVS, CDR2 FQNEAQ. Genomic DNA was employed as the template in profiling TCR beta VDJ and CDR3. TCRdb recomputed calls from the reads with MiXCR, one row per CDR3 protein. Of hundreds of thousands of distinct CDR3 sequences in the sample, around 72% were seen once. V usage is TRBV7-8 and J usage is TRBJ1-5; unclear D gene. The sequence came from a human donor in good health, serving as a control. The source material was sorted CD4+, CD8+, or CD8+CD57+ T cells (not recorded which) from PBMCs. The CDR3 DNA sequence: TGTGCCAGCAGCAAGCCCGGAGATCAGCCCCAGCATTTT. The encoded protein is CASSKPGDQPQHF.